Shown below are 12 T cell receptor beta chains from a single sample sequenced in a study of T cell responses to AZD1222 COVID-19 vaccine. The data were produced by immunoSEQ multiplex PCR, yet TCRdb's version contains in-frame clones alone and is incomplete. The repertoire has 70,000 to 100,000 clones, 80% to 90% of them found once; the top ten carry more than 3%. This sample comprised peripheral blood, obtained 28 days after the second AZD1222 dose. Receptor source: an adult who received the AZD1222 COVID-19 vaccine.

The chain has TRBV30 and TRBJ2-5; D remains ambiguous. This CDR3 has 12 residues. The germline V gene encodes CDR1 GTSNPN and CDR2 SVGIG (reference sequence). The V and J ends lost 3 bases and 0 bases respectively, with 5 bases between them. The CDR3 here is CAWSQNQETQYF. Here the CDR3 DNA reads TGTGCCTGGAGCCAGAACCAAGAGACCCAGTACTTC.

The chain is built from TRBV7-6 and TRBJ1-4; D is unresolved. The V end lost 1 base, the J end lost 3 bases, and 9 bases lay between the germline ends. CDR3 length: 15 amino acids. Germline-derived CDR1 and CDR2 are SGHVS and FNYEAQ. Here the CDR3 reads CASSLGTPPNEKLFF. In DNA form, the CDR3 reads TGTGCCAGCAGCTTAGGGACCCCCCCTAATGAAAAACTGTTTTTT.

The chain couples TRBV24-1 to TRBJ2-5; TRBD2 aligns across 9 bases. Germline values: CDR1 KGHDR, CDR2 SFDVKD. With V trimmed by 3 bases and J by 4 bases, 14 bases remained unmatched. The CDR3 is made up of 18 amino acids. The CDR3 region has the DNA TGTGCCACCAGTGATCCCCCCGGGATAGCGGGAGTAAGAGAGACCCAGTACTTC. Translated, it gives CATSDPPGIAGVRETQYF.

The chain is built from TRBV7-2 and TRBJ1-3, with D possibly being TRBD1 (5 bases). CDR3 size: 16 residues. V lost 5 bases to trimming and J lost 4 bases, with 18 bases between them. The germline CDR1 and CDR2 sequences are SGHTA and FQGNSA. This CDR3 is CASSTQPQGSGNTIYF. CDR3 DNA: TGTGCCAGCAGCACCCAACCCCAGGGATCCGGAAACACCATATATTTT.

V usage is TRBV5-1 and J usage is TRBJ2-1, with 8 bases identical to TRBD2. Germline V lookup: CDR1 SGHRS, CDR2 YFSETQ. The CDR3 consists of 14 residues. The V segment lost 3 bases and the J segment 6 bases; nucleotides outside the gene matches: 5. The CDR3 nucleotides read TGCGCCAGCAGCTCGGGGGGGCCCCGCAATGAGCAGTTCTTC. Translation: CASSSGGPRNEQFF.

The chain employs TRBV3-1 (or the pseudogene TRBV3-2) and TRBJ2-7, with a weak D call TRBD2 (5 bases). V was trimmed by 0 bases and J by 1 base, leaving 7 bases between them. CDR1 and CDR2 (germline): LGHDT, YNNKEL (reference sequence). The CDR3 runs 14 residues. The chain's CDR3 is CASSQDPGSYEQYF. In nucleotides, the CDR3 is TGTGCCAGCAGCCAAGATCCGGGGTCCTACGAGCAGTACTTC.

The rearrangement uses TRBV20-1 and TRBJ2-1, with TRBD1 as a possible D gene (6 bases). The V and J ends lost 3 bases and 13 bases respectively, with 16 bases between them. This CDR3 is built from 12 residues. Per germline, CDR1 DFQATT and CDR2 SNEGSKA (reference sequence). The DNA of the CDR3 is TGCAGTGCTAGTCCAGGGGAAGGCCCCCAGTTCTTC. Its translation is CSASPGEGPQFF.

V usage is TRBV19 and J usage is TRBJ2-1; the D is unclear. This CDR3 region has 15 residues. The V gene's germline CDR1 is LNHDA and CDR2 SQIVND (reference sequence). With 1 base removed from V and 2 bases from J, the gap between germline ends came to 9 bases. Here the CDR3 DNA reads TGTGCCAGTAGTATAGGCGCAGGAGCCTACAATGAGCAGTTCTTC. Protein sequence: CASSIGAGAYNEQFF.

The chain has TRBV30 and TRBJ1-1; TRBD1 is a possible D gene (6 bases). CDR1 is GTSNPN and CDR2 is SVGIG in the germline V gene (reference sequence). V was trimmed by 0 bases and J by 5 bases, leaving 19 bases between them. This CDR3 comprises 16 residues. As DNA, the CDR3 is TGTGCCTGGAGTGTACGGTTGGACAGCCGATCAACTGAAGCTTTCTTT. It translates to CAWSVRLDSRSTEAFF.

The CDR3 nucleotides are TGTGCCAGCAGTTCTATAGGGGCGGGTCGGACTGAAGCTTTCTTT. Its translation is CASSSIGAGRTEAFF. This chain joins TRBV27 and TRBJ1-1; maybe TRBD1 (5 bases). In germline, CDR1 is MNHEY, CDR2 SMNVEV (reference sequence). This CDR3 is built from 15 residues. V lost 4 bases and J 5 bases, leaving 17 bases between the germline ends.

The rearrangement uses TRBV4-3 and TRBJ2-7; maybe TRBD1 (5 bases). The CDR3 contains 15 residues. Per the germline V gene, CDR1 is LGHNA and CDR2 is YSLEER. Trimming shortened V by 0 bases and J by 1 base, and 10 bases separated the two germline ends. The CDR3: CASSQDQGNSYEQYF. The CDR3 DNA is TGCGCCAGCAGCCAAGACCAGGGAAATTCCTACGAGCAGTACTTC.

The chain carries TRBV4-2 and TRBJ2-1, with D possibly TRBD2 on 5 matching bases. CDR3 length: 16 residues. Germline V CDR1 and CDR2: LGHNA, YNFKEQ. V lost 0 bases, J lost 3 bases, and 12 bases lay in between. CDR3 DNA sequence: TGTGCCAGCAGCCAAGATTCTAGCAGCAACTACAATGAGCAGTTCTTC. Residues: CASSQDSSSNYNEQFF.